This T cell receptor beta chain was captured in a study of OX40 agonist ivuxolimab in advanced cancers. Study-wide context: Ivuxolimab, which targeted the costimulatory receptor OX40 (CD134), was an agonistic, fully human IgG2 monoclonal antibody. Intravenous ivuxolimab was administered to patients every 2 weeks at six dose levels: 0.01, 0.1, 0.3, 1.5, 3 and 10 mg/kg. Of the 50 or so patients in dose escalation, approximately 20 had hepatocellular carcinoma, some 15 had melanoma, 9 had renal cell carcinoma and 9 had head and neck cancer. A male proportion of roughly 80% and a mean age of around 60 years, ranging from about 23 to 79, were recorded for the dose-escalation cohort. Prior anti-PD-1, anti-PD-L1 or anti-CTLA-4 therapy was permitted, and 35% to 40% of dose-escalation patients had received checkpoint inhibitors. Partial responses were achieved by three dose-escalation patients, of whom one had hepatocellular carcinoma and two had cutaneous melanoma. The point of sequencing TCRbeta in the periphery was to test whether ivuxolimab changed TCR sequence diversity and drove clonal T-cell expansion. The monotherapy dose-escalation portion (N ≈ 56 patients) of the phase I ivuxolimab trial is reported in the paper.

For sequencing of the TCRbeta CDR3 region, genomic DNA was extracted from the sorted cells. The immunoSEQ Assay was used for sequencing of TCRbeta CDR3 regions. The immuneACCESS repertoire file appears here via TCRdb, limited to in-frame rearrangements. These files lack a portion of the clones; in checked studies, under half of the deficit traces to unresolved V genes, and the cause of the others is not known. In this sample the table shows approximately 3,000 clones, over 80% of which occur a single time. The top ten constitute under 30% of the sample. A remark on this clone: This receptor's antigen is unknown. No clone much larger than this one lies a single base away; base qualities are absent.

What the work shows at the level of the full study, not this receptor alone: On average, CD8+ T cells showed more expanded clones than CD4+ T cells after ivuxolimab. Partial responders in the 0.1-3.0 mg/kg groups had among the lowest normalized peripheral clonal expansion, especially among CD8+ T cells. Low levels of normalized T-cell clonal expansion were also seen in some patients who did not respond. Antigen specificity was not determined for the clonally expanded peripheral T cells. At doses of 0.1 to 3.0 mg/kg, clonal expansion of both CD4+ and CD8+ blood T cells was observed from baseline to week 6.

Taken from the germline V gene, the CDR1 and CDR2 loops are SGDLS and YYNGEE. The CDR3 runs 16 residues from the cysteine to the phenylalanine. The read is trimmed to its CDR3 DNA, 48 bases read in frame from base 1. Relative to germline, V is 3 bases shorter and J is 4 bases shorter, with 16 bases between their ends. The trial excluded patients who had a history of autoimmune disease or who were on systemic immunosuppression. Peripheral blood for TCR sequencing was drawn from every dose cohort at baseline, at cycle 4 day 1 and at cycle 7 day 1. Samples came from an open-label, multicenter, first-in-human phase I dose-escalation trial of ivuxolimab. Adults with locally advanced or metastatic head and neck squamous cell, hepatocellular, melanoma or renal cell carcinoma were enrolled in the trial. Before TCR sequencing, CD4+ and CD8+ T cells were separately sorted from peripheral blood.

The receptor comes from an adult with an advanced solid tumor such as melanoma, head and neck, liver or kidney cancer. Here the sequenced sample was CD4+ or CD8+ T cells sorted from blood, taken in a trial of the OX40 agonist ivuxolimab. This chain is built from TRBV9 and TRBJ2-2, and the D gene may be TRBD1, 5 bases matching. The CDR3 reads CASSADSQGVTGELFF. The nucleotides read TGTGCCAGCAGCGCCGACAGCCAAGGTGTCACCGGGGAGCTGTTTTTT. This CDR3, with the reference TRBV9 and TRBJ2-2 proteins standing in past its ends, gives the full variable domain DSGVTQTPKHLITATGQRVTLRCSPRSGDLSVYWYQQSLDQGLQFLIQYYNGEERAKGNILERFSAQQFPDLHSELNLSSLELGDSALYFCASSADSQGVTGELFFGEGSRLTVL.